This T cell receptor beta chain was sequenced for a study of T cells expressing NK-cell markers. The overall study: Sorted T-cell subsets CD3+CD56+NKG2C+, CD3+CD56+NKG2C- and CD3+CD56-NKG2C+ were TCR beta-sequenced. Out of eight donors sequenced, seven tested HCMV-seropositive and the remaining one seronegative.

Turning to this clonotype: Its antigen is not identified.

CDR1 LGHNA and CDR2 YSLEER come from the germline V gene. This CDR3 is 16 amino acids long. Study observations and caveats: These clonotypes, the leaders elsewhere, also led the CD3+CD56-NKG2C+ fraction in several donors.

In generating TCR beta cDNA, 5'RACE template switching with UMIs was used. TCRdb processed the 5' RACE reads again and assigns one entry to each CDR3 protein, with no DNA. This table lists 250,000 to 300,000 distinct CDR3 sequences. The chain has TRBV4-3 and TRBJ2-3; as DNA is missing, the TRBD1 call by TCRdb cannot be tested. The sequenced sample consisted of blood T cells: a sorted CD56 or NKG2C T cell subset, CD4+ or CD8+ T cells, or bulk PBMC T cells (not recorded which). The source of this sequence is a man aged 18 to 29 in good health. The CDR3 sequence is CASSQDSGAGTDTQYF.